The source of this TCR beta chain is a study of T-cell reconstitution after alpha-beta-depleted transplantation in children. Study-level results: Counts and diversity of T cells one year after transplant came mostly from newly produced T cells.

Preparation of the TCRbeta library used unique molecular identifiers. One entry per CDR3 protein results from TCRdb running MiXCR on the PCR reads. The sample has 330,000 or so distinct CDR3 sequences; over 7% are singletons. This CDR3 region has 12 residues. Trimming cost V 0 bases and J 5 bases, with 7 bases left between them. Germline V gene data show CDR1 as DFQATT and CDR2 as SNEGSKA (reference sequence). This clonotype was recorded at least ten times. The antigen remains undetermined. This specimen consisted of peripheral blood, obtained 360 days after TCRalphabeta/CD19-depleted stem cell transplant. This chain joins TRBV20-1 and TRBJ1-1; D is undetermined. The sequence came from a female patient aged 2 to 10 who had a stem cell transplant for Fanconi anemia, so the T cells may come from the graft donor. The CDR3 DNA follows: TGCAGTGCTAGAGATGGATATACTGAAGCTTTCTTT. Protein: CSARDGYTEAFF.